These 24 T cell receptor beta chains share one sample of origin, sequenced in a study of radiotherapy plus CTLA-4 blockade in lung cancer. Sequencing was performed with immunoSEQ multiplex PCR; in TCRdb, only in-frame clones are kept and a portion is missing. Of under 110,000 clones in the sample, over 65% are singletons; the top ten hold around 2%. The sequencing used peripheral blood, collected from a patient treated with radiotherapy plus ipilimumab. These receptors originate from a human donor with non-small cell lung cancer that progressed on radiotherapy plus ipilimumab. Some clones in this sample may be carry-over from other donors' samples.

This chain uses TRBV27 with TRBJ1-5; D gene ambiguous. Germline CDR1 and CDR2: MNHEY and SMNVEV (reference sequence). This CDR3 spans 14 amino acids. V was shortened by 6 bases and J by 0 bases, with 9 bases between the two germline ends. CDR3 residues: CASSPNYSNQPQHF. DNA of the CDR3: TGTGCCAGCAGCCCGAACTATAGCAATCAGCCCCAGCATTTT.

V is TRBV4-3 and J is TRBJ1-6; TRBD1 matches at 7 bases. The CDR3 consists of 18 residues. In germline, CDR1 is LGHNA, CDR2 YSLEER. V was pared by 2 bases and J by 10 bases, with 17 bases of the junction left unmatched. This chain's CDR3 is CASSQRPALDRVGSPLHF. The CDR3 nucleotides are TGCGCCAGCAGCCAAAGACCAGCACTAGACAGGGTCGGGTCACCCCTCCACTTT.

The chain has TRBV6-5 and TRBJ1-1; D unresolved. V dropped 4 bases and J dropped 5 bases, with 11 bases sitting between them. Germline CDR1 reads MNHEY; CDR2 reads SVGAGI. The length of the CDR3 is 13 residues. The CDR3 protein is CASSSSSWTEAFF. CDR3 nucleotide sequence: TGTGCCAGCAGTTCCTCTTCCTGGACTGAAGCTTTCTTT.

The chain carries TRBV29-1 and TRBJ2-2; D is unresolved. V shed 5 bases and J shed 1 base, with 8 bases lying between them. The CDR3 spans 13 residues. Germline values: CDR1 SQVTM, CDR2 ANQGSEA. This CDR3 is CSVLKGNTGELFF. CDR3 DNA sequence: TGCAGCGTTCTAAAGGGGAACACCGGGGAGCTGTTTTTT.

CDR3 protein: CASSLQTGNNSPLHF. The CDR3 bases are TGTGCCAGCAGCCTCCAGACAGGGAATAATTCACCCCTCCACTTT. The V and J genes are TRBV11-3 and TRBJ1-6; 7 bases are shared with TRBD1. This CDR3 has 15 amino acids. Germline CDR1 SGHNT, CDR2 YENEEA. The V gene end was trimmed by 5 bases and the J gene end by 5 bases; junction bases not matched to a gene: 6.

The gene calls are TRBV27 and TRBJ2-1, with 12 bases fitting TRBD2. Per the germline V gene, CDR1 is MNHEY and CDR2 is SMNVEV (reference sequence). This CDR3 has 14 amino acids. Losses at the gene ends were 6 bases for V and 9 bases for J; bases not matched to a gene: 6. The CDR3 nucleotides read TGTGCCAGCAGCCTAGCGGGGGGGCCGATTGAGCAGTTCTTC. Its protein product is CASSLAGGPIEQFF.

Only a few counts were recorded for this clone. The chain links TRBV10-1 to TRBJ1-6; the D is unclear. The CDR3 length is 13 residues. The ends were cut back, 5 bases at V and 5 bases at J, with 7 bases in the middle. CDR1 is WNHNN, CDR2 SYGVQD, per germline (reference sequence). CDR3 DNA: TGCGCCAGCAGTCAACGGAATAATTCACCCCTCCACTTT. As protein: CASSQRNNSPLHF.

This clone turned up a few times. The chain couples TRBV7-6 to TRBJ1-3; D is uncertain. This CDR3 comprises 14 residues. With 5 bases removed from V and 0 bases from J, the gap between germline ends came to 8 bases. Germline V gives CDR1 SGHVS, CDR2 FNYEAQ. This chain's CDR3 is CASSTGTSGNTIYF. The CDR3 DNA reads TGTGCCAGCAGCACCGGCACCTCTGGAAACACCATATATTTT.

The rearrangement joins TRBV7-2 to TRBJ1-4; D is uncertain. This CDR3 spans 15 amino acids. Germline V gene lookup returns CDR1 SGHTA and CDR2 FQGNSA. V lost 4 bases and J 0 bases, leaving 9 bases between the germline ends. Here the CDR3 DNA reads TGTGCCAGCAGCTCCGGAGGGACAACTAATGAAAAACTGTTTTTT. Amino acids: CASSSGGTTNEKLFF.

The chain combines TRBV6-1 with TRBJ1-2; D perhaps matches TRBD1 (5 bases). The V end was cut by 2 bases, the J end by 6 bases, with 13 bases between. The CDR3 spans 14 residues. Per the germline V gene, CDR1 is MNHNS and CDR2 is SASEGT. The CDR3 loop reads CASSEKAGRDGYTF. The CDR3 nucleotides are TGTGCCAGCAGTGAAAAGGCAGGGAGGGATGGCTACACCTTC.

The chain employs TRBV29-1 and TRBJ2-5, with D perhaps assigned TRBD1 or TRBD2 (5 bases each). This CDR3 has 15 amino acids. CDR1 SQVTM and CDR2 ANQGSEA come from the germline V gene. V shed 6 bases and J shed 1 base, with 18 bases lying between them. The CDR3: CSVAGAGRGQETQYF. The CDR3 region has the DNA TGCAGCGTCGCCGGGGCAGGGCGAGGCCAAGAGACCCAGTACTTC.

The genes are TRBV19 and TRBJ1-1; 7 positions match TRBD1. Trimming took 3 bases from V and 8 from J; bases not matched to a gene: 9. Germline CDR1 is LNHDA and CDR2 is SQIVND (reference sequence). This CDR3 is 14 amino acids long. The CDR3 region has the DNA TGTGCCAGTAGTATTATGGTAGGGACAGCCGAAGCTTTCTTT. This gives the protein CASSIMVGTAEAFF.

The CDR3 protein is CASVGQGPFLGELFF. The CDR3 DNA sequence: TGTGCCAGCGTGGGACAGGGACCCTTCCTTGGGGAGCTGTTTTTT. V gene TRBV6-1 combines with J gene TRBJ2-2; 9 bases map to TRBD1. V lost 8 bases and J lost 8; bases outside the gene matches: 12. Looked up from germline, CDR1 is MNHNS and CDR2 is SASEGT. The CDR3 spans 15 residues.

V and J are TRBV7-3 and TRBJ2-3; 14 bases line up with TRBD2. The germline V gene encodes CDR1 SGHTA and CDR2 FQGTGA. Trimming took 2 bases from V and 1 from J; bases not matched to a gene: 5. The CDR3 has 18 residues. DNA of the CDR3: TGTGCCAGCAGCTTAGGGCGGGGACTAGCGGGAGGCACAGATACGCAGTATTTT. Translated: CASSLGRGLAGGTDTQYF.

The chain carries TRBV5-1 and TRBJ1-1, with 11 bases aligning to TRBD1. The ends lost 4 bases at V and 4 bases at J; junction bases unmatched: 12. The length of the CDR3 is 17 residues. Germline CDR1 and CDR2: SGHRS and YFSETQ. CDR3 bases: TGCGCCAGCAGCCCCACCGGGACAGGGGGTGGTAGCACTGAAGCTTTCTTT. Translating gives CASSPTGTGGGSTEAFF.

V is TRBV9 and J is TRBJ2-3, with D possibly matching TRBD2 (6 bases). CDR1 and CDR2 (germline): SGDLS, YYNGEE. Trimming pared 4 bases from V and 2 bases from J, leaving 11 bases between. The CDR3 is 14 residues long. The CDR3 is CASSLGGATDTQYF. The CDR3 DNA reads TGTGCCAGCAGCCTAGGCGGGGCCACAGATACGCAGTATTTT.

J is TRBJ1-4 and V is TRBV5-1; no reliable D call. The CDR3 has 15 residues. Germline V gives CDR1 SGHRS, CDR2 YFSETQ. Trimming stripped 1 base from V and 1 base from J, with 8 bases between. The CDR3 loop is CASSLSALTNEKLFF. CDR3 nucleotides: TGCGCCAGCAGCTTGTCTGCGTTAACTAATGAAAAACTGTTTTTT.

The chain has TRBV4-3 and TRBJ2-7; weak D call: TRBD1 (7 bases). This CDR3 contains 16 residues. The V end lost 0 bases, the J end lost 2 bases, and 14 bases lay between the germline ends. Germline CDR1 is LGHNA and CDR2 is YSLEER. The CDR3 spells CASSQDGGDRAYEQYF. The CDR3 bases are TGCGCCAGCAGCCAAGATGGCGGGGACAGAGCCTACGAGCAGTACTTC.

This rearrangement joins TRBV5-1 to TRBJ1-2, with D possibly TRBD1 on 6 matching bases. The germline CDR1 and CDR2 sequences are SGHRS and YFSETQ. CDR3 size: 15 residues. Trimming pared 4 bases from V and 5 bases from J, leaving 18 bases between. The CDR3, as DNA: TGCGCCAGCAGCATTAGAGCCGGACAGCCTTATGGCTACACCTTC. Amino acid sequence: CASSIRAGQPYGYTF.

The chain links TRBV29-1 to TRBJ2-7, with 10 bases identical to TRBD1. The J segment lost 6 bases and the V segment lost 6 bases, leaving 8 bases of the junction unmatched. In germline, CDR1 is SQVTM, CDR2 ANQGSEA. The CDR3 is 13 amino acids. The CDR3 bases are TGCAGCGTCGGGACAGGGGAATTTCGCGAGCAGTACTTC. As protein: CSVGTGEFREQYF.

V gene TRBV6-6 combines with J gene TRBJ2-5; maybe TRBD2 (5 bases). The CDR3 has 12 amino acids. The V gene's germline CDR1 is MNHNY and CDR2 SVGAGI (reference sequence). V was shortened by 2 bases and J by 5 bases, with 6 bases between the two germline ends. CDR3 in DNA: TGTGCCAGCAGTTACGGCGGGGAGACCCAGTACTTC. This codes for CASSYGGETQYF.

This clone was seen once. The chain joins TRBV5-1 to TRBJ2-1, with 13 positions matching TRBD2. V shed 4 bases, J shed 10 bases, and the junction held 2 bases outside the gene matches. The CDR3 extends over 13 amino acids. The V gene's germline CDR1 is SGHRS and CDR2 YFSETQ. The CDR3 here is CASSMGLAGEQFF. The CDR3 region has the DNA TGCGCCAGCAGCATGGGACTAGCGGGGGAGCAGTTCTTC.

V is TRBV29-1 and J is TRBJ2-3; 7 bases map to TRBD1. CDR3 length: 14 residues. From germline, CDR1 is SQVTM and CDR2 ANQGSEA. The V gene end was trimmed by 7 bases and the J gene end by 3 bases; junction bases not matched to a gene: 10. The CDR3 here is CSARPNRGTDTQYF. In DNA form, the CDR3 reads TGCAGCGCCAGACCGAACAGGGGAACAGATACGCAGTATTTT.

The chain links TRBV7-8 to TRBJ2-1; 11 nucleotides align to TRBD1. The trim removed 2 bases at V and 5 bases at J, leaving 11 bases unmatched. Germline loops: CDR1 SGHVS, CDR2 FQNEAQ. The CDR3 covers 18 residues. The CDR3: CASSLQYRDRGIHNEQFF. CDR3 bases: TGTGCCAGCAGCTTACAGTATCGGGACAGGGGGATCCACAATGAGCAGTTCTTC.